The 28 T cell receptor beta chains given below trace back to one sample, sequenced in a study of control samples from healthy donors and cancer patients. Sequenced by immunoSEQ multiplex PCR; TCRdb stores in-frame clones only, minus some. Of about 130,000 clones detected, 85% to 95% appear once; the ten largest clones hold 14%. Sample: PBMCs. The receptors here all came from a man between 60 and 70 years old with colorectal cancer.

The chain uses TRBV14 and TRBJ1-2; TRBD1 is a possible D gene (6 bases). CDR3 length: 15 residues. The germline CDR1 and CDR2 sequences are SGHDN and FVKESK. Trimming removed 8 bases from V and 3 bases from J, with 19 bases in between. This CDR3 reads CASPSGGRRHYGYTF. Here the CDR3 DNA reads TGTGCCAGCCCATCGGGGGGGCGGAGACACTATGGCTACACCTTC.

The chain uses TRBV30 and TRBJ1-4; D remains unclear. Germline CDR1 GTSNPN, CDR2 SVGIG (reference sequence). The CDR3 sequence is 12 residues long. Trimming removed 6 bases at V and 7 bases at J, with 12 bases between. Here the CDR3 reads CACDQAREKLFF. CDR3 DNA sequence: TGTGCCTGTGATCAGGCGCGTGAAAAACTGTTTTTT.

The genes are TRBV5-1 and TRBJ2-5, with 8 bases matching TRBD2. Per the germline V gene, CDR1 is SGHRS and CDR2 is YFSETQ. V lost 0 bases and J lost 0; bases outside the gene matches: 1. This CDR3 has 15 residues. The CDR3 reads CASSLGGGYQETQYF. In DNA, the CDR3 is TGCGCCAGCAGCTTGGGCGGGGGGTACCAAGAGACCCAGTACTTC.

The genes are TRBV27 and TRBJ1-6; D is perhaps TRBD1 (5 bases). The CDR3 totals 15 residues. Germline V gene lookup returns CDR1 MNHEY and CDR2 SMNVEV (reference sequence). V shed 3 bases and J shed 10 bases, with 16 bases lying between them. CDR3 in amino acids: CASSFVGQGGSPLHF. Written as DNA, the CDR3 is TGTGCCAGCAGTTTCGTGGGGCAGGGAGGCTCACCCCTCCACTTT.

This chain joins TRBV4-3 and TRBJ2-2; no reliable D call. Trimming removed 4 bases at V and 4 bases at J, with 13 bases between. The CDR3 loop spans 15 amino acids. In germline, CDR1 is LGHNA, CDR2 YSLEER. The CDR3 DNA is TGCGCCAGCAGCCGGTGGGCAGTAGGCACCGGGGAGCTGTTTTTT. It yields the protein CASSRWAVGTGELFF.

This chain connects TRBV3-1 (or the pseudogene TRBV3-2) to TRBJ1-1, with D tentatively TRBD1 (6 bases). There are 14 residues in the CDR3. Trimming removed 4 bases from V and 1 base from J, with 10 bases in between. Germline assignment: CDR1 LGHDT and CDR2 YNNKEL (reference sequence). CDR3 amino acids: CASSRRRGNTEAFF. In nucleotides, the CDR3 is TGTGCCAGCAGCCGTCGCAGGGGGAACACTGAAGCTTTCTTT.

The J gene is TRBJ1-1, the V gene TRBV27, with D unclear. The CDR3 loop spans 13 amino acids. The germline CDR1 and CDR2 sequences are MNHEY and SMNVEV (reference sequence). V was trimmed by 3 bases and J by 8 bases, leaving 13 bases between them. In DNA, the CDR3 is TGTGCCAGCAGTTTCCTCTCCGACCGAGAAGCTTTCTTT. As protein: CASSFLSDREAFF.

The chain joins TRBV30 to TRBJ1-5, with D tentatively TRBD1 (6 bases). Trimming shortened V by 1 base and J by 8 bases, and 12 bases separated the two germline ends. Germline values: CDR1 GTSNPN, CDR2 SVGIG (reference sequence). The CDR3 runs to 13 residues. CDR3 protein: CAWSGKGVEPQHF. In DNA form, the CDR3 reads TGTGCCTGGAGTGGGAAGGGGGTTGAGCCCCAGCATTTT.

This clone has only one observation. This sequence joins TRBV12-3 or TRBV12-4 and TRBJ2-7, with TRBD1 as a possible D gene (6 bases). V shed 5 bases and J shed 2 bases, with 10 bases lying between them. The CDR3 has 13 residues. The CDR3 bases are TGTGCCAGCAGTCAACAGGGAACCTACGAGCAGTACTTC. It encodes CASSQQGTYEQYF.

This CDR3 is CASSPYSGTSTPGELFF. DNA for the CDR3: TGTGCCAGCAGCCCATACTCCGGGACCTCCACCCCCGGGGAGCTGTTTTTT. The J gene is TRBJ2-2, the V gene TRBV7-2; D tentatively reads TRBD1 or TRBD2 (5 bases each). Per germline, CDR1 SGHTA and CDR2 FQGNSA. V shed 5 bases and J shed 6 bases, with 22 bases lying between them. This CDR3 region has 17 residues. Full variable domain (missing parts from reference TRBV7-2 and TRBJ2-2): GAGVSQSPSNKVTEKGKDVELRCDPISGHTALYWYRQSLGQGLEFLIYFQGNSAPDKSGLPSDRFSAERTGGSVSTLTIQRTQQEDSAVYLCASSPYSGTSTPGELFFGEGSRLTVL.

The V call is TRBV30, the J call TRBJ1-5, with D possibly being TRBD1 (6 bases). V was shortened by 1 base and J by 7 bases, with 11 bases between the two germline ends. CDR3 length: 13 amino acids. Germline CDR1 is GTSNPN and CDR2 is SVGIG (reference sequence). The DNA of the CDR3 is TGTGCCTGGAGTGAAGGGGGGGGGCAGCCCCAGCATTTT. Its translation is CAWSEGGGQPQHF.

J is TRBJ1-1 and V is TRBV28, with D unresolved. CDR3 length: 11 residues. Germline V gene data show CDR1 as MDHEN and CDR2 as SYDVKM. V lost 5 bases to trimming and J lost 3 bases, with 4 bases between them. CDR3 nucleotide sequence: TGTGCCAGCAGTAGGTACACTGAAGCTTTCTTT. Protein: CASSRYTEAFF.

The chain combines TRBV18 with TRBJ1-6; possibly TRBD1 for D (6 bases). V lost 3 bases to trimming and J lost 9 bases, with 18 bases between them. Germline CDR1 reads KGHSH; CDR2 reads LQKENI. The CDR3 runs 16 residues. The CDR3 region has the DNA TGTGCCAGCTCACCGGCTAAGGGGGACGGAGGTTCACCCCTCCACTTT. Protein sequence: CASSPAKGDGGSPLHF.

The V gene is TRBV9, the J gene TRBJ2-2; D gene uncertain. This CDR3 region has 13 residues. V lost 4 bases and J lost 8, with 12 bases in between. Germline V gene lookup returns CDR1 SGDLS and CDR2 YYNGEE. The CDR3 loop reads CASSTQTRGELFF. CDR3 in DNA: TGTGCCAGCAGCACCCAGACCAGGGGGGAGCTGTTTTTT.

The chain combines TRBV5-4 with TRBJ2-1; 10 bases are a match to TRBD2. V lost 5 bases, J lost 3 bases, and 5 bases stayed unmatched. CDR1 is SGHNT, CDR2 YYREEE, per germline (reference sequence). The CDR3 is 15 amino acids. CDR3 DNA sequence: TGTGCCAGCAGTCCTCTAGCGGGGGACTACAATGAGCAGTTCTTC. It translates to CASSPLAGDYNEQFF.

The sample holds one count of this clone. The DNA of the CDR3 is TGCGCCAGCAGCTTGTTTCAGGGAACTAGGAATGAGCAGTTCTTC. Encoded protein: CASSLFQGTRNEQFF. The chain links TRBV5-1 to TRBJ2-1; either TRBD1 or TRBD2 may fit D (5 bases each). The CDR3 is 15 residues long. V lost 1 base and J lost 7, with 15 bases in between. In germline, CDR1 is SGHRS, CDR2 YFSETQ.

V gene TRBV6-9 combines with J gene TRBJ2-7, with TRBD2 identical over 11 bases. Looked up from germline, CDR1 is MNHGY and CDR2 is SVAAGI. V trimming: 2 bases; J trimming: 2 bases; junction bases outside the gene matches: 2. The CDR3 contains 15 residues. CDR3: CASSYVAGGTYEQYF. As DNA, the CDR3 is TGTGCCAGCAGTTATGTAGCGGGGGGGACCTACGAGCAGTACTTC.

V is TRBV6-2 or TRBV6-3 and J is TRBJ2-7; 8 bases are shared with TRBD1. Germline values: CDR1 MNHEY, CDR2 SVGEGT. This CDR3 comprises 15 residues. V gave up 6 bases and J gave up 2 bases; unmatched junction bases: 9. Here the CDR3 DNA reads TGTGCCAGCAGCTCCGGGACAGGTCCTACCTACGAGCAGTACTTC. Amino acids: CASSSGTGPTYEQYF.

The V call is TRBV5-1, the J call TRBJ1-2; D ambiguous. Between the trimmed V and J ends, which lost 0 bases and 1 base, there was a span of 10 bases. CDR3 size: 15 residues. Germline values: CDR1 SGHRS, CDR2 YFSETQ. The CDR3: CASSLATNLNYGYTF. In DNA form, the CDR3 reads TGCGCCAGCAGCTTGGCAACGAACCTTAACTATGGCTACACCTTC.

This clone showed up just once. The chain links TRBV7-9 to TRBJ2-7, with D possibly TRBD1 on 6 matching bases. This CDR3 has 12 amino acids. Between the trimmed V and J ends, which lost 5 bases and 6 bases, there was a span of 11 bases. Germline CDR1 SEHNR, CDR2 FQNEAQ (reference sequence). The CDR3 DNA reads TGTGCCAGCAGCCGACAGGCAGGCGAGCAGTACTTC. Translated: CASSRQAGEQYF.

The rearrangement uses TRBV27 and TRBJ1-2, with D perhaps matching TRBD1 (5 bases). The CDR3 sequence is 14 residues long. The germline gives CDR1 MNHEY, CDR2 SMNVEV (reference sequence). V lost 5 bases to trimming and J lost 2 bases, with 12 bases between them. CDR3 nucleotide sequence: TGTGCCAGCAGTAACGGGCAGGGCAACTATGGCTACACCTTC. Amino acid sequence: CASSNGQGNYGYTF.

The chain recombines TRBV7-2 with TRBJ2-1; no clear D. V lost 3 bases and J lost 8, with 17 bases in between. Germline V gene lookup returns CDR1 SGHTA and CDR2 FQGNSA. The CDR3 consists of 15 residues. The CDR3: CASSLNRPPTDEQFF. CDR3 nucleotides: TGTGCCAGCAGCTTGAATAGACCCCCTACAGATGAGCAGTTCTTC.

This clone has a single count. V usage is TRBV10-1 and J usage is TRBJ1-2; perhaps TRBD1 as D (6 bases). CDR1 is WNHNN, CDR2 SYGVQD, per germline (reference sequence). This CDR3 comprises 14 residues. V lost 6 bases, J lost 2 bases, and 13 bases lay in between. This chain's CDR3 is CASRDRLVNYGYTF. The DNA for the CDR3 is TGCGCCAGCAGGGACAGATTAGTCAACTATGGCTACACCTTC.

This clone has just one count. The J gene is TRBJ1-5, the V gene TRBV12-3 or TRBV12-4, with D tentatively TRBD1 (6 bases). This CDR3 has 13 residues. V was clipped by 3 bases and J by 6 bases, with 9 bases between them. In DNA form, the CDR3 reads TGTGCCAGCAGTTTGACAGGAGGTCAGCCCCAGCATTTT. Its protein is CASSLTGGQPQHF.

This chain uses TRBV7-2 with TRBJ2-4; D perhaps matches TRBD1 (6 bases). Trimming removed 1 base from V and 9 bases from J, with 16 bases in between. CDR3 length: 15 amino acids. Germline CDR1 and CDR2: SGHTA and FQGNSA. The CDR3 region is CASSLGAGEMGIQYF. The CDR3 nucleotides read TGTGCCAGCAGCTTAGGGGCAGGGGAGATGGGCATTCAGTACTTC.

The chain combines TRBV7-6 with TRBJ1-1; 7 nucleotides agree with TRBD1. CDR1 is SGHVS and CDR2 is FNYEAQ in the germline V gene. This CDR3 has 17 residues. V dropped 5 bases and J dropped 5; count of bases not matched to a gene: 17. CDR3 region: CASSPRGQGVLGTEAFF. CDR3 coding DNA: TGTGCCAGCAGCCCCCGTGGGCAGGGGGTTTTAGGGACTGAAGCTTTCTTT.

This chain joins TRBV10-1 and TRBJ2-5; possibly TRBD1 for D (6 bases). Germline CDR1 reads WNHNN; CDR2 reads SYGVQD (reference sequence). The V and J ends lost 2 bases and 0 bases respectively, with 10 bases between them. CDR3 length: 15 residues. The CDR3 DNA reads TGCGCCAGCAGTGAGAACAGGGATTACCAAGAGACCCAGTACTTC. It translates to CASSENRDYQETQYF.

This chain's CDR3 is CASSESGGLSGEAFF. The CDR3 DNA is TGTGCCAGCAGTGAATCGGGGGGACTGTCGGGCGAAGCTTTCTTT. This rearrangement joins TRBV25-1 to TRBJ1-1, with TRBD1 as a possible D gene (5 bases). Trimming shortened V by 1 base and J by 8 bases, and 17 bases separated the two germline ends. Germline CDR1 and CDR2: MGHDK and SYGVNS. The CDR3 length is 15 residues. The variable domain in full, completed from reference TRBV25-1 and TRBJ1-1, reads EADIYQTPRYLVIGTGKKITLECSQTMGHDKMYWYQQDPGMELHLIHYSYGVNSTEKGDLSSESTVSRIRTEHFPLTLESARPSHTSQYLCASSESGGLSGEAFFGQGTRLTVV.